The 5 T cell receptor beta chains below were found in one sample sequenced in a study of blood T cell repertoires in COVID-19 (dated by TCRdb to 2018 to 2020). The library relied on the immunoSEQ multiplex PCR assay. TCRdb re-hosts the immuneACCESS table, in-frame sequences only. Its copies lack some clones; in the studies checked, an unresolved V gene accounts for under half of them, and the cause for the rest is not known. The sample table shows 150,000 to 200,000 clones, and around 84% are seen once. In total, the top ten clones hold less than 20% of the sample. Sequencing was performed on peripheral blood. The receptor source for this set is a woman of 80 years or more with acute or convalescent COVID-19.

Only a few counts were recorded for this clone. This chain connects TRBV5-8 to TRBJ2-2; 7 bases fit TRBD1. Unmatched junction bases numbered 5, after V lost 6 bases and J lost 3 bases. The CDR3 is 14 amino acids. Germline CDR1 is SGHTS and CDR2 is YDEGEE. CDR3 bases: TGTGCCAGCACTTGGACAGGCTACACCGGGGAGCTGTTTTTT. Protein product: CASTWTGYTGELFF.

This chain's CDR3 is CASSKGGTGVPTEAFF. CDR3 DNA: TGTGCCAGCAGCAAAGGGGGGACAGGGGTCCCCACTGAAGCTTTCTTT. The rearrangement joins TRBV21-1 to TRBJ1-1; the D call of TRBD1 is as the table states it, not checked on the DNA. TRBV21-1 is a recognized pseudogene. This CDR3 region has 16 residues.

Concerning this clone itself: Other DNA sequences in this specimen translate into the identical CDR3. This rearrangement joins TRBV18 to TRBJ1-5, with TRBD1 matching over 7 bases. With V trimmed by 3 bases and J by 4 bases, 3 bases remained unmatched. Germline V gene data show CDR1 as KGHSH and CDR2 as LQKENI. This CDR3 is built from 14 residues. CDR3 in amino acids: CASSPGQTNQPQHF. CDR3 DNA sequence: TGTGCCAGCTCACCGGGACAGACGAATCAGCCCCAGCATTTT.

V is TRBV19 and J is TRBJ2-1, with D tentatively TRBD2 (5 bases). The CDR3 sequence is 11 residues long. Germline assignment: CDR1 LNHDA and CDR2 SQIVND (reference sequence). V dropped 4 bases and J dropped 10 bases, with 8 bases sitting between them. CDR3 nucleotides: TGTGCCAGTAGTACCGGACTCGAGCAGTTCTTC. It specifies CASSTGLEQFF.

The chain is built from TRBV21-1 and TRBJ1-2; the table gives TRBD1 as D, unverified against the DNA. TRBV21-1 is recorded as a pseudogene. CDR3 length: 10 residues. The CDR3 DNA reads TGTGCCAGTCAATCCTATGGCTACACCTTC. Its protein product is CASQSYGYTF.